A selection of T cell receptor beta chains follows, all from one sample in a study of regulatory T cells in long-lasting Graves disease. TCRdb called the multiplex PCR reads again in MiXCR, with one record for every CDR3 protein. This sample carries about 330,000 distinct CDR3 sequences, around 15% of them seen once, and the ten largest clones take around 20%. The data also belong to a second study, concerning T cells in Graves' hyperthyroidism and ophthalmopathy.

The specimen comprised peripheral blood mononuclear cells (PBMCs), sampled at new diagnosis, from a patient treated with antithyroid drugs. The receptors were sampled from a woman between 18 and 30 years old with Graves disease. Each CDR3 is given with its conserved first and last residue. The order of the fields is V gene, D gene, clone size, J gene, CDR3 protein, CDR3 DNA. A D gene is named only where the DNA matches it firmly. Clone size, where shown, is once, few, many, or a class for clones that have expanded.

TRBV6-5	NA	few	TRBJ2-5	CASSSDGGGSETQYF	TGTGCCAGCAGTTCCGATGGGGGGGGCAGCGAGACCCAGTACTTC
TRBV5-4	NA	NA	TRBJ2-7	CASSLPPGAEQYF	TGTGCCAGCAGCCTTCCACCCGGGGCCGAGCAGTACTTC
TRBV7-3	NA	many	TRBJ2-2	CASSSSYGTGELFF	TGTGCCAGCAGCTCTAGTTATGGCACCGGGGAGCTGTTTTTT
TRBV3-1	NA	many	TRBJ2-7	CASSPSTYEQYF	TGTGCCAGCAGCCCCTCCACGTACGAGCAGTACTTC
TRBV29-1	NA	many	TRBJ2-5	CSVDLRSLRETQYF	TGCAGCGTGGATCTCCGGAGCCTCCGGGAGACCCAGTACTTC
TRBV30	NA	many	TRBJ1-5	CAWSVPGFGNQPQHF	TGTGCCTGGAGTGTACCGGGATTCGGGAATCAGCCCCAGCATTTT
TRBV6-1	NA	few	TRBJ1-6	CASSEAGRNNSPLHF	TGTGCCAGCAGTGAAGCAGGGAGAAATAATTCACCCCTCCACTTT
TRBV14	TRBD2	NA	TRBJ2-1	CASSHRRLAGGYNEQFF	TGTGCCAGCAGCCATCGCAGACTAGCGGGGGGATACAATGAGCAGTTCTTC
TRBV20-1	TRBD1	many	TRBJ2-1	CSARGLGQGDEQFF	TGCAGTGCTAGAGGTCTTGGGCAGGGGGACGAGCAGTTCTTC
TRBV4-2	NA	many	TRBJ1-1	CASSQDNHKEGTAFF	TGTGCCAGCAGCCAAGATAATCATAAGGAGGGAACAGCTTTCTTT
TRBV24-1	TRBD1	few	TRBJ2-5	CATSDSGQGEETQYF	TGTGCCACCAGTGATTCGGGACAGGGAGAAGAGACCCAGTACTTC
TRBV28	TRBD1	few	TRBJ1-1	CASSEGQGGGTEAFF	TGTGCCAGCAGCGAGGGACAGGGAGGAGGAACTGAAGCTTTCTTT
TRBV30	NA	many	TRBJ1-3	CAWAQGPGNTIYF	TGTGCCTGGGCACAGGGACCTGGAAACACCATATATTTT
TRBV19	TRBD1	NA	TRBJ2-6	CASINRGPGANVLTF	TGTGCCAGTATCAACAGGGGGCCTGGGGCCAACGTCCTGACTTTC
TRBV28	NA	many	TRBJ2-7	CASKAGGIYEQYF	TGTGCCAGCAAAGCCGGGGGCATCTACGAGCAGTACTTC
TRBV6-5	TRBD1	many	TRBJ2-1	CASSYTGGAYNEQFF	TGTGCCAGCAGCTACACAGGGGGCGCCTACAATGAGCAGTTCTTC
TRBV28	TRBD1	many	TRBJ2-2	CASSSIRWTGGDLGNTGELFF	TGTGCCAGCAGTTCGATCCGGTGGACAGGGGGCGATCTGGGTAACACCGGGGAGCTGTTTTTT
TRBV20-1	NA	many	TRBJ2-1	CSALSPTSRNEQFF	TGCAGTGCCCTAAGCCCTACTAGCAGGAATGAGCAGTTCTTC
TRBV19	NA	NA	TRBJ2-1	CASREGGRPEQFF	TGTGCCAGTAGGGAGGGAGGTCGTCCTGAGCAGTTCTTC
TRBV3-1	NA	many	TRBJ2-1	CASSRRGGEQFF	TGTGCCAGCAGTCGCAGGGGAGGTGAGCAGTTCTTC
TRBV11-2	TRBD2	many	TRBJ2-7	CASSLVREGLYEQYF	TGTGCCAGCAGCTTAGTGCGGGAGGGCCTCTACGAGCAGTACTTC
TRBV2	TRBD1	many	TRBJ2-7	CASSIGDRVYEQYF	TGTGCCAGCAGTATAGGGGACAGGGTATACGAGCAGTACTTC
TRBV15	NA	many	TRBJ2-5	CATSWVGGIQETQYF	TGTGCCACCAGCTGGGTGGGAGGAATCCAAGAGACCCAGTACTTC
TRBV5-1	NA	many	TRBJ2-3	CASSLQGMAADTQYF	TGCGCCAGCAGCTTGCAGGGGATGGCGGCAGATACGCAGTATTTT